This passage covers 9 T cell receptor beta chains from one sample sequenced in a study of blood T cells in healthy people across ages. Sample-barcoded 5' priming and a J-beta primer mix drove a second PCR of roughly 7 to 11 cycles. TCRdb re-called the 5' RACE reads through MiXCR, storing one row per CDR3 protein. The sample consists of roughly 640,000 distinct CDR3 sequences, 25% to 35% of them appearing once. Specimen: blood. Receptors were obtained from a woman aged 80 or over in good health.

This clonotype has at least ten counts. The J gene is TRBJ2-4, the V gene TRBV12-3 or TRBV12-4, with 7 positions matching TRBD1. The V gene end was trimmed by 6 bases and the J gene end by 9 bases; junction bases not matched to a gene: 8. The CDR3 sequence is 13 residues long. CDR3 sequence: CASRKTGSGIQYF. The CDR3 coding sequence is TGTGCCAGCAGGAAGACAGGGTCGGGCATTCAGTACTTC.

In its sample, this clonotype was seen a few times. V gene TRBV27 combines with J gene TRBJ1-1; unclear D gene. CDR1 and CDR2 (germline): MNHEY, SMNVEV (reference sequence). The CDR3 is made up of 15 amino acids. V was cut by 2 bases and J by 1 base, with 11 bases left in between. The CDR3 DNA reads TGTGCCAGCAGTTTAAAAACCTACGGGAACACTGAAGCTTTCTTT. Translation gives CASSLKTYGNTEAFF.

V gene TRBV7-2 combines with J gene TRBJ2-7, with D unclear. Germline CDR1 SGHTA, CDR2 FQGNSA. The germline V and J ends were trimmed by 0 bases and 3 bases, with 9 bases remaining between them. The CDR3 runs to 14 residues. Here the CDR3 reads CASSLATIGYEQYF. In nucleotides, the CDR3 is TGTGCCAGCAGCTTAGCGACGATCGGCTACGAGCAGTACTTC.

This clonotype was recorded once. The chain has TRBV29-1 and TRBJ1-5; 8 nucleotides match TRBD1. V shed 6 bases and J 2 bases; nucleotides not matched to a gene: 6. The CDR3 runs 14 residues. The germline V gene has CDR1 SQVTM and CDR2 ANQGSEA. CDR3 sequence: CSVQGAQGNQPQHF. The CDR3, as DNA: TGCAGCGTCCAGGGGGCGCAGGGCAATCAGCCCCAGCATTTT.

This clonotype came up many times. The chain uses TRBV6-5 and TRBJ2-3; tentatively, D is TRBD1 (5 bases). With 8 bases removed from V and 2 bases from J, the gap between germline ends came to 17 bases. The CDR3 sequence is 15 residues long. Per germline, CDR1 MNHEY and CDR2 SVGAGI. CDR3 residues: CASPSGQGATDTQYF. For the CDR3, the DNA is TGTGCCAGCCCTTCTGGGCAGGGCGCCACAGATACGCAGTATTTT.

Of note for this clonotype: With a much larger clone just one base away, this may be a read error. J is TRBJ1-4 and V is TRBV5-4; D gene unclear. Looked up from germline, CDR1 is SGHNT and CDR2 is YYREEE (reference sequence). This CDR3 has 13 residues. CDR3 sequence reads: CTTTSETVEKLFF. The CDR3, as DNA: TGTACCACCACCTCCGAGACCGTTGAAAAACTGTTTTTT.

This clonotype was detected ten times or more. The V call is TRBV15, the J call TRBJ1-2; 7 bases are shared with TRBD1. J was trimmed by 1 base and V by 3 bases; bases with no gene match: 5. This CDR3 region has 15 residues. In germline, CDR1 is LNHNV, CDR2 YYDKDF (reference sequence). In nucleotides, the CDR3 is TGTGCCACCAGCAGTAGACAGGGATATAACTATGGCTACACCTTC. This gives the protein CATSSRQGYNYGYTF. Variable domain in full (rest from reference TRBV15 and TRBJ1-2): DAMVIQNPRYQVTQFGKPVTLSCSQTLNHNVMYWYQQKSSQAPKLLFHYYDKDFNNEADTPDNFQSRRPNTSFCFLDIRSPGLGDTAMYLCATSSRQGYNYGYTFGSGTRLTVV.

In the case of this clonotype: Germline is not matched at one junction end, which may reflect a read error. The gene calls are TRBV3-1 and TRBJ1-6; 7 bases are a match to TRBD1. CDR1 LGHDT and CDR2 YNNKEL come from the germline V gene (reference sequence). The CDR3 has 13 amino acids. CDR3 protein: CASSRTGDSPPHF. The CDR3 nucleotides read TGTGCCAGCAGTCGAACAGGGGATTCACCCCCCCACTTT.

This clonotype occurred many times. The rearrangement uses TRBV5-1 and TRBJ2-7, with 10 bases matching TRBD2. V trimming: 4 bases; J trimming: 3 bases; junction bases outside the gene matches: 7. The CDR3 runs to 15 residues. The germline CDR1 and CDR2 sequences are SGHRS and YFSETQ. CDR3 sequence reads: CASSPAGTSDYEQYF. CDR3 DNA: TGCGCCAGCAGCCCGGCCGGGACTAGCGACTACGAGCAGTACTTC.